This entry is about one T cell receptor beta chain. Antigen specificity is unknown. Measured with immunoSEQ multiplex PCR; TCRdb has only the in-frame clones, and not every one. The sample gives fewer than 3 million clones, around 90% of which show up once; around 0.4% is in the top ten. CDR1 and CDR2 from the germline V gene are MDHEN and SYDVKM. V lost 4 bases to trimming and J lost 6 bases; unmatched junction nucleotides: 16. The CDR3 consists of 19 residues. The sample originates from a study of shared clonotypes between healthy human individuals. Study-level findings and limits: In contrast to clonotypes shared by all four donors, non-shared clonotypes had lower generation probabilities.

What was sequenced was naive CD4+ T cells from PBMCs. Indicated subset: CD45RA+ positively selected. The clonotype originates from a man younger than 35 in good health. Some clones in this sample may be carry-over from other donors' samples. The chain combines TRBV28 with TRBJ2-7, with 15 bases that match TRBD2. Here the CDR3 reads CASSSPWGGLAGGPVEQYF. CDR3 DNA sequence: TGTGCCAGCAGTTCCCCCTGGGGTGGACTAGCGGGAGGGCCGGTCGAGCAGTACTTC.